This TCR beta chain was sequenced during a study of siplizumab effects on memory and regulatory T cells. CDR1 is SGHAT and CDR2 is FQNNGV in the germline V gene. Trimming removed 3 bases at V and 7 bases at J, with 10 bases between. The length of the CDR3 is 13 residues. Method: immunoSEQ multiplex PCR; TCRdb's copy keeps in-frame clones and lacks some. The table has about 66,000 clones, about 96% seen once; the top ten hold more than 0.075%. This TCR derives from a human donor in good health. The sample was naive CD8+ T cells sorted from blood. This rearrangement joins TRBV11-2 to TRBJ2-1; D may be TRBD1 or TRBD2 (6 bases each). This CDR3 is CASSLGAGNEQFF. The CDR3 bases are TGTGCCAGCAGCTTGGGGGCGGGGAATGAGCAGTTCTTC.